This T cell receptor beta chain was identified during a study of blood T cell repertoires in COVID-19. About the research overall: Spain, Italy and the United States supplied samples that represented acute and convalescent COVID-19. Sources were T cells, B-cell-depleted T cells, or PBMCs; the material itself was cDNA or gDNA.

In the authors' workflow: Amplification from reference gene primers served as the basis for estimated nucleated cell counts. Generated by immunoSEQ multiplex PCR, the TCRdb table keeps only in-frame clones and is missing some. The D gene and trimming were derived from the DNA, and the V and J assignments and clone size from that table. The sample lists 150,000 or so clones, around 80% occurring once. CDR3 size: 14 residues. Per the germline V gene, CDR1 is LNHDA and CDR2 is SQIVND (reference sequence). The germline V and J ends were trimmed by 8 bases and 5 bases, with 18 bases remaining between them.

The TCR originated in a man in his fifties or sixties who had recovered from COVID-19. The gene calls are TRBV19 and TRBJ1-1; perhaps TRBD1 as D (5 bases). The sample comprised PBMCs or T cells enriched from blood (not recorded which). CDR3 region: CASHFDRSRTEAFF. DNA of the CDR3: TGTGCCAGTCACTTCGACAGATCGAGGACTGAAGCTTTCTTT. The variable domain in full, with the rest retrieved from reference TRBV19 and TRBJ1-1, is DGGITQSPKYLFRKEGQNVTLSCEQNLNHDAMYWYRQDPGQGLRLIYYSQIVNDFQKGDIAEGYSVSREKKESFPLTVTSAQKNPTAFYLCASHFDRSRTEAFFGQGTRLTVV.